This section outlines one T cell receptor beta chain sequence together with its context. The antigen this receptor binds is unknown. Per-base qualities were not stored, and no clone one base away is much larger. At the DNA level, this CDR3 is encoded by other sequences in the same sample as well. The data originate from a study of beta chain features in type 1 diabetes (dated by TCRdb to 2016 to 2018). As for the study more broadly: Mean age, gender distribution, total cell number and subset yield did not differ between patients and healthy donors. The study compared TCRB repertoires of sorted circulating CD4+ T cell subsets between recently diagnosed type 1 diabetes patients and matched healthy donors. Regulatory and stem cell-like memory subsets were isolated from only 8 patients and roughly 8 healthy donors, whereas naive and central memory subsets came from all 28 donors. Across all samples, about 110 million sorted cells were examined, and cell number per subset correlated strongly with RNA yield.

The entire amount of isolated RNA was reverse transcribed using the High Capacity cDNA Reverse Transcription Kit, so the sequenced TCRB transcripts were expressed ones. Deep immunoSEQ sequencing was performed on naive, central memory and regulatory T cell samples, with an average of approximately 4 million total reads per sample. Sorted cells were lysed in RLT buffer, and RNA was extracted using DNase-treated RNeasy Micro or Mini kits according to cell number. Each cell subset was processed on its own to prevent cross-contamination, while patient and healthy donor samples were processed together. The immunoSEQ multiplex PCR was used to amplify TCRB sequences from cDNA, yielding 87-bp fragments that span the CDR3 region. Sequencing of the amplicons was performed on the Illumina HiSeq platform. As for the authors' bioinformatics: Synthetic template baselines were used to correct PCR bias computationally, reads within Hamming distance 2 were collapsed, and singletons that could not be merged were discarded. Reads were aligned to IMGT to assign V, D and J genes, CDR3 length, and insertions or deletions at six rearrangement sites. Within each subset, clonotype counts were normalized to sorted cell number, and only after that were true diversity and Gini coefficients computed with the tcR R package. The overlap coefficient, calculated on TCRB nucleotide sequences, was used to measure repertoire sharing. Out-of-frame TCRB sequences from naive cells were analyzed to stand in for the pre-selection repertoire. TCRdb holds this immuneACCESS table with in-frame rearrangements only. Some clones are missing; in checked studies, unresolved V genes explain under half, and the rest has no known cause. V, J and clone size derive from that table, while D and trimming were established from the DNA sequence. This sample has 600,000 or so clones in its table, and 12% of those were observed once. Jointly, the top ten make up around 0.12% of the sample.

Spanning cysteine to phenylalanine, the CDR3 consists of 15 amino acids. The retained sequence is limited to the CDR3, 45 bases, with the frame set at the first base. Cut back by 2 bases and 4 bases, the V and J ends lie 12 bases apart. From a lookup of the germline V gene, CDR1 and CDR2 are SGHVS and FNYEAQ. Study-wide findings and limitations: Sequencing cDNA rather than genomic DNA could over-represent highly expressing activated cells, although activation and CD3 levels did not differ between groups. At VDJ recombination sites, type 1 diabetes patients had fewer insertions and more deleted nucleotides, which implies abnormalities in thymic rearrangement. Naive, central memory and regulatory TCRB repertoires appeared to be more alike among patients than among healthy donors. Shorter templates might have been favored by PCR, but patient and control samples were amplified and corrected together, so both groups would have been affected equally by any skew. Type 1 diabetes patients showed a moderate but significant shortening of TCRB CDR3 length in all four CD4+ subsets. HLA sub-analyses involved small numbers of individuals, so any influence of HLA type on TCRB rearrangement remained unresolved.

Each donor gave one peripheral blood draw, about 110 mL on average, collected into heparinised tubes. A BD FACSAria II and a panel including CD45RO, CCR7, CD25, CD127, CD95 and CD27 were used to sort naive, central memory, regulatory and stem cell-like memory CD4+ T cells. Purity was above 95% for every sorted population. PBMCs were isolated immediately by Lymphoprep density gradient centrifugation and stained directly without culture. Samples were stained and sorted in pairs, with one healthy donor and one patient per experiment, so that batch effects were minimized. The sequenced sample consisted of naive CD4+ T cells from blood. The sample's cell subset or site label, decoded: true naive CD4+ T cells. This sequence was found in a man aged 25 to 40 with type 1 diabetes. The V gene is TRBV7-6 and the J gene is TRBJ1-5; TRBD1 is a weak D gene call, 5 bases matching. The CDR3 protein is CASSLIGGSNQPQHF. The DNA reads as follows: TGTGCCAGCAGCTTAATCGGGGGGTCGAATCAGCCCCAGCATTTT.